The rows below give T cell receptor beta chains drawn from one sample of a study of blood T cell repertoires in COVID-19. Only in-frame clones appear in the TCRdb table, and some are missing; sequencing was by immunoSEQ multiplex PCR. The data show 150,000 to 200,000 clones, 80% to 90% seen once. The sequencing sample was made of peripheral blood. These receptors were obtained from an elderly woman with acute or convalescent COVID-19. The CDR3 runs from the conserved cysteine through the conserved F or W. Each record gives: clone size, V gene, J gene, D gene, CDR3 protein, CDR3 DNA. D genes are given only for firm matches. The listing skips clone size in some rows; elsewhere it reads once, few, many or a size class.

NA	TRBV27	TRBJ1-1	NA	CASSLSAGVNTEAFF	TGTGCCAGCAGTTTATCGGCAGGGGTGAACACTGAAGCTTTCTTT
NA	TRBV24-1	TRBJ2-3	TRBD2	CATSDPGLAESTDTQYF	TGTGCCACCAGTGATCCGGGACTAGCGGAAAGCACAGATACGCAGTATTTT
NA	TRBV5-6	TRBJ2-7	TRBD2	CASSNSPSGGYEQYF	TGTGCCAGCAGCAATTCCCCTAGCGGAGGTTACGAGCAGTACTTC
NA	TRBV29-1	TRBJ2-2	NA	CSVGVGVDTGELFF	TGCAGCGTTGGGGTAGGGGTCGACACCGGGGAGCTGTTTTTT
NA	TRBV7-9	TRBJ2-1	TRBD2	CASSSGTSVEQFF	TGTGCCAGCAGTTCCGGGACTAGCGTCGAGCAGTTCTTC
NA	TRBV19	TRBJ1-3	NA	CASRPRQGKVNTIYF	TGTGCCAGTAGACCCCGGCAGGGGAAGGTGAACACCATATATTTT
NA	TRBV7-2	TRBJ2-7	NA	CASSFFFEVRGFYEQYF	TGTGCCAGCAGCTTTTTTTTCGAAGTAAGGGGATTTTACGAGCAGTACTTC
few	TRBV6-5	TRBJ2-7	NA	CASRATGSSYEQYF	TGTGCCAGCAGAGCTACAGGGTCCTCCTACGAGCAGTACTTC
NA	TRBV5-6	TRBJ1-1	TRBD1	CASSPVTGGVGTEAFF	TGTGCCAGCAGCCCGGTAACAGGGGGCGTCGGCACTGAAGCTTTCTTT
NA	TRBV7-2	TRBJ1-4	TRBD1	CASSLTHRGSTNEKLFF	TGTGCCAGCAGCTTAACGCACAGGGGCAGCACTAATGAAAAACTGTTTTTT
NA	TRBV19	TRBJ2-3	NA	CASNTASTTTDTQYF	TGTGCCAGCAACACGGCTTCGACTACCACAGATACGCAGTATTTT
NA	TRBV9	TRBJ2-7	NA	CASSEGLSGSYEQYF	TGTGCCAGCAGCGAGGGACTTAGCGGCTCCTACGAGCAGTACTTC
NA	TRBV19	TRBJ2-7	NA	CASSKEGAGYEQYF	TGTGCCAGTAGTAAGGAGGGGGCGGGATACGAGCAGTACTTC
NA	TRBV18	TRBJ1-4	NA	CASSPVRGGTNEKLFF	TGTGCCAGCTCACCAGTTCGGGGAGGAACTAATGAAAAACTGTTTTTT
NA	TRBV27	TRBJ2-4	NA	CASSLTGIAKNIQYF	TGTGCCAGCAGTTTAACAGGGATAGCCAAAAACATTCAGTACTTC
NA	TRBV28	TRBJ1-3	TRBD1	CASRPSGTGRNTIYF	TGTGCCAGCAGACCCTCCGGGACAGGTCGAAACACCATATATTTT
NA	TRBV6-5	TRBJ1-2	TRBD1	CASRRDRGDYGYTF	TGTGCCAGCAGGAGGGACAGGGGGGACTATGGCTACACCTTC
NA	TRBV4-1	TRBJ2-3	NA	CASSQDRTGDTQYF	TGCGCCAGCAGCCAAGATCGAACAGGGGATACGCAGTATTTT
NA	TRBV28	TRBJ2-7	TRBD2	CASSFSLSTSGYEQYF	TGTGCCAGCAGTTTTTCACTCTCGACTAGCGGCTACGAGCAGTACTTC
few	TRBV28	TRBJ2-1	TRBD2	CASSFFSTTSGSNLKQFF	TGTGCCAGCAGTTTTTTCTCCACCACGAGCGGGAGTAACTTAAAGCAGTTCTTC
once	TRBV11-2	TRBJ1-5	NA	CASSLGPGQEINQPQHF	TGTGCCAGCAGCTTGGGGCCGGGACAAGAAATCAATCAGCCCCAGCATTTT
NA	TRBV5-1	TRBJ2-3	NA	CASSSGFQSDTQYF	TGCGCCAGCAGTTCAGGGTTTCAGTCAGATACGCAGTATTTT
NA	TRBV7-2	TRBJ1-1	TRBD1	CARGQANTEAFF	TGTGCCAGGGGACAGGCGAACACTGAAGCTTTCTTT
NA	TRBV3-1/TRBV3-2	TRBJ1-5	NA	CASSQAAGRNQPQHF	TGTGCCAGCAGCCAAGCGGCAGGGCGAAATCAGCCCCAGCATTTT
NA	TRBV18	TRBJ2-1	TRBD2	CASSPFPGLAGGNEQFF	TGTGCCAGCTCGCCGTTCCCGGGACTAGCGGGAGGGAATGAGCAGTTCTTC
NA	TRBV19	TRBJ1-2	NA	CASSGGGRYYGYTF	TGTGCCAGTAGCGGCGGAGGACGGTACTATGGCTACACCTTC
NA	TRBV6-2/TRBV6-3	TRBJ2-3	NA	CASSWATLADTQYF	TGTGCCAGCAGTTGGGCGACACTAGCAGATACGCAGTATTTT
NA	TRBV6-5	TRBJ1-2	TRBD1	CASSRTTGADGYTF	TGTGCCAGCAGTCGCACTACAGGGGCGGATGGCTACACCTTC
NA	TRBV5-1	TRBJ2-2	TRBD2	CASTPRGVETGELFF	TGCGCCAGCACACCGCGGGGGGTCGAGACCGGGGAGCTGTTTTTT
NA	TRBV18	TRBJ2-1	TRBD1	CASSPGTGERNEQFF	TGTGCCAGCTCACCAGGGACAGGGGAGAGAAATGAGCAGTTCTTC